The T cell receptor beta chain described here comes from a study of read filtering for tumor transcriptome and immune sequencing. Study overall: 8 or 9 patients were R-ISS I, 16 were R-ISS II, more than five were R-ISS III. Whole-transcriptome libraries were prepared after DNase treatment.

This clonotype has a count of ten or more. Antigen specificity is unknown. Overall study findings and caveats: Single-read clonotypes: about 82% of IR-seq clonotypes (roughly 4% of reads), 74.6% of RNA-seq clonotypes (44.6% of reads).

From approximately 430 ng of RNA, a library with molecular barcoded alpha/delta and beta/gamma adaptors was made. TCRdb reanalysed the reads using MiXCR and keeps one entry per CDR3 protein. The sample yields tens of thousands of distinct CDR3 sequences, around a fifth seen once. Source material: a population of CD138-negative cells sorted from bone marrow. This receptor was taken from a donor aged 40 or over with multiple myeloma.

For the CDR3, the DNA is TGTGCCAGCAGCTCCCTTGACGGGTTGGAGACCCAGTACTTC. This codes for CASSSLDGLETQYF. This chain uses TRBV7-9 with TRBJ2-5; D unresolved. The germline V gene encodes CDR1 SEHNR and CDR2 FQNEAQ (reference sequence). Trimming removed 4 bases from V and 5 bases from J, with 14 bases in between. This CDR3 is 14 amino acids long.